Presented here are 10 T cell receptor beta chains from one specimen sequenced in a study of CD8 T cells in ankylosing spondylitis. TCRdb independently ran MiXCR on the 5' RACE reads; one entry per CDR3 protein. The table has around 130,000 distinct CDR3 sequences, 9.3% seen once. The sample consisted of blood, either unsorted or a sorted T cell fraction (not recorded which). These receptors all stem from a male donor with ankylosing spondylitis or in good health (not recorded which).

This sequence joins TRBV7-6 and TRBJ2-3; a possible D gene is TRBD1 (6 bases). Germline V gene sequence: CDR1 SGHVS, CDR2 FNYEAQ. This CDR3 has 15 amino acids. V lost 5 bases and J 1 base, leaving 13 bases between the germline ends. The chain's CDR3 is CASSLSYRGTDTQYF. Written as DNA, the CDR3 is TGTGCCAGCAGCCTAAGCTACAGGGGCACAGATACGCAGTATTTT.

This clonotype was recorded many times. V usage is TRBV11-2 and J usage is TRBJ2-3, with 9 positions matching TRBD2. This CDR3 is built from 18 residues. Trimming cost V 5 bases and J 5 bases; bases outside gene matches: 17. Looked up from germline, CDR1 is SGHAT and CDR2 is FQNNGV. The CDR3 nucleotides are TGTGCCAGCAGCCTCCGACCGGGACTAGCAGCCCCGGGAGATACGCAGTATTTT. Amino acids: CASSLRPGLAAPGDTQYF.

This clonotype was seen at least ten times. The chain combines TRBV20-1 with TRBJ1-2; the D is unclear. Trimming removed 0 bases at V and 2 bases at J, with 19 bases between. This CDR3 has 17 amino acids. Germline V gene lookup returns CDR1 DFQATT and CDR2 SNEGSKA (reference sequence). DNA of the CDR3: TGCAGTGCTAGAGATTTTGAGAAAACGTCAGGCAACTATGGCTACACCTTC. This encodes CSARDFEKTSGNYGYTF.

The genes are TRBV12-3 or TRBV12-4 and TRBJ2-7; D is uncertain. The V end lost 4 bases, the J end lost 3 bases, and 7 bases lay between the germline ends. CDR3 size: 12 residues. The CDR3 protein is CASSYLGYEQYF. In DNA, the CDR3 is TGTGCCAGCAGTTACCTCGGCTACGAGCAGTACTTC.

The table lists this clonotype with many counts. The chain is built from TRBV5-1 and TRBJ2-2, with D unresolved. This CDR3 has 14 amino acids. Germline lookup yields CDR1 SGHRS and CDR2 YFSETQ. V shed 4 bases and J shed 6 bases, with 13 bases lying between them. CDR3 nucleotide sequence: TGCGCCAGCAGCCCGGACGGCTGGGCCGGGGAGCTGTTTTTT. It translates to CASSPDGWAGELFF.

This clonotype was picked up many times. V and J are TRBV7-9 and TRBJ2-3; possibly TRBD1 or TRBD2 for D (5 bases each). CDR3 length: 15 residues. From germline, CDR1 is SEHNR and CDR2 FQNEAQ (reference sequence). Trimming removed 7 bases from V and 4 bases from J, with 18 bases in between. The CDR3 protein is CASIVSALGADTQYF. For the CDR3, the DNA is TGTGCCAGCATCGTCAGTGCCTTGGGGGCAGATACGCAGTATTTT.

The chain is built from TRBV12-3 or TRBV12-4 and TRBJ2-1, with 8 bases lining up with TRBD2. This CDR3 has 18 residues. The CDR3 sequence: CTLSLDRLAGIPYNEQFF. The DNA for the CDR3 is TGTACCCTCAGTTTAGATCGGCTAGCGGGTATTCCCTACAATGAGCAGTTCTTC.

This clonotype was seen at least ten times. This sequence joins TRBV6-2 or TRBV6-3 and TRBJ2-2; no definite D call. The germline gives CDR1 MNHEY, CDR2 SVGEGT. The CDR3 is 15 residues long. With 5 bases removed from V and 4 bases from J, the gap between germline ends came to 14 bases. The CDR3 region is CASSPPGPVTGELFF. The CDR3 DNA reads as TGTGCCAGCAGTCCCCCGGGCCCCGTCACCGGGGAGCTGTTTTTT.

This clonotype was counted at least ten times. The J gene is TRBJ2-1, the V gene TRBV10-3; TRBD2 aligns across 10 bases. The CDR3 runs 15 residues. V shed 5 bases, J shed 9 bases, and the junction held 10 bases outside the gene matches. Germline V gene data show CDR1 as ENHRY and CDR2 as SYGVKD. This CDR3 is CAISPIAGGGGEQFF. The CDR3 nucleotides are TGTGCCATCAGTCCAATAGCGGGAGGTGGCGGTGAGCAGTTCTTC.

The V call is TRBV6-2 or TRBV6-3, the J call TRBJ1-5; weak D call: TRBD1 (5 bases). CDR3 length: 12 residues. V dropped 0 bases and J dropped 13 bases, with 10 bases sitting between them. Germline-derived CDR1 and CDR2 are MNHEY and SVGEGT. The CDR3 DNA sequence: TGTGCCAGCAGTTACTCAGGGGCTCCTCAGCATTTT. It is translated as CASSYSGAPQHF.